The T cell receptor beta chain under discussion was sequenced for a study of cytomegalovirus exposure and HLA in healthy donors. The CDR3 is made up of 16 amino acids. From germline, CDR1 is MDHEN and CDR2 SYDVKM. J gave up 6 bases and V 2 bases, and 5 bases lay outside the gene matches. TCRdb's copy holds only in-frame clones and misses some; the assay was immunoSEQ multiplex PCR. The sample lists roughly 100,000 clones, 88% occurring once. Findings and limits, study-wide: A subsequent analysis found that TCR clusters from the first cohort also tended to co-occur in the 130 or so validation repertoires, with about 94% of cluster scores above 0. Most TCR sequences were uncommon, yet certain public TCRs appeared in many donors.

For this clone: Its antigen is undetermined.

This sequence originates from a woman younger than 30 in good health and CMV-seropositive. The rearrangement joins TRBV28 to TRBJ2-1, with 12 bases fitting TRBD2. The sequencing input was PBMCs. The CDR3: CASSLGLAGGSNEQFF. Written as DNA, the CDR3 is TGTGCCAGCAGTTTAGGGCTAGCGGGGGGGAGCAATGAGCAGTTCTTC.